Each of the 32 T cell receptor beta chains below was sequenced from the same sample in a study of T cells in Graves' hyperthyroidism and ophthalmopathy. Researchers amplified the TCR beta CDR3 regions from RNA transcripts. The HTBI set primed first-round TCR CDR3 RT-PCR. TCRdb analysed the multiplex PCR reads with MiXCR anew, one entry per CDR3 protein. The sample gives more than 550,000 distinct CDR3 sequences, about 45% of which show up once; approximately 6.8% is in the top ten. The sample taken for sequencing was peripheral blood or thyroid tissue (not recorded which). The source is an adult man with Graves' disease, either hyperthyroidism or ophthalmopathy (not recorded which).

On this clonotype: This likely comes from a read error, as the CDR3 has no conserved phenylalanine or tryptophan at its end. The rearrangement joins TRBV7-9 to TRBJ1-1; D gene uncertain. The CDR3 spans 14 residues. V was pared by 1 base and J by 3 bases, with 9 bases between. Germline lookup yields CDR1 SEHNR and CDR2 FQNEAQ (reference sequence). In nucleotides, the CDR3 is TGTGCCAGCAGCTTAGTAGGTACCGACACTGAAGCTTTCTGT. Its translation: CASSLVGTDTEAFC.

The chain couples TRBV19 to TRBJ1-2; D remains unclear. The germline V gene encodes CDR1 LNHDA and CDR2 SQIVND (reference sequence). Trimming pared 9 bases from V and 0 bases from J, leaving 17 bases between. The CDR3 sequence is 15 residues long. CDR3 coding DNA: TGTGCCAGCCAAGCCGGGAGGACGTCTAACTATGGCTACACCTTC. Translated: CASQAGRTSNYGYTF.

Only a few counts were recorded for this clonotype. This CDR3 is CASRRVDRGDQPQHF. In DNA, the CDR3 is TGTGCCAGTAGGCGGGTAGACAGGGGCGATCAGCCCCAGCATTTT. The chain combines TRBV19 with TRBJ1-5, with 8 bases that match TRBD1. The J segment lost 5 bases and the V segment lost 6 bases, leaving 9 bases of the junction unmatched. This CDR3 is 15 amino acids long. Germline V gene lookup returns CDR1 LNHDA and CDR2 SQIVND (reference sequence).

This clonotype was observed at least ten times. The rearrangement joins TRBV7-2 to TRBJ1-1; no firm D call. CDR1 is SGHTA and CDR2 is FQGNSA in the germline V gene. The CDR3 length is 12 residues. Trimming took off 5 bases at V and 5 bases at J, with 9 bases between the two ends. In DNA, the CDR3 is TGTGCCAGCAGCGTTTCGGGGACTGAAGCTTTCTTT. Amino acid sequence: CASSVSGTEAFF.

This rearrangement joins TRBV11-2 to TRBJ1-6; 9 bases line up with TRBD1. J lost 9 bases, V lost 2 bases, and 8 bases had no gene match. The germline gives CDR1 SGHAT, CDR2 FQNNGV. This CDR3 has 16 amino acids. The CDR3 protein is CASSLNPGQGSSPLHF. The CDR3 region has the DNA TGTGCCAGCAGCTTAAACCCGGGACAGGGTTCTTCACCCCTCCACTTT.

J is TRBJ1-1 and V is TRBV20-1; possible D gene TRBD1, 6 bases. Trimming removed 6 bases from V and 4 bases from J, with 9 bases in between. The germline V gene encodes CDR1 DFQATT and CDR2 SNEGSKA (reference sequence). This CDR3 contains 11 residues. This CDR3 reads CSAARGTEAFF. The CDR3 coding sequence is TGCAGTGCCGCCAGGGGCACTGAAGCTTTCTTT.

This clonotype was picked up a small number of times. The chain couples TRBV4-3 to TRBJ1-2, with TRBD1 matching over 8 bases. This CDR3 is built from 18 residues. V was clipped by 1 base and J by 4 bases; unmatched bases: 14. From germline, CDR1 is LGHNA and CDR2 YSLEER. CDR3 DNA sequence: TGCGCCAGCAGCCAAGTCACTGTGCAGACAGGGGATCTCTATGGCTACACCTTC. It codes for CASSQVTVQTGDLYGYTF.

This clonotype was seen repeatedly, ten times or more. V is TRBV10-3 and J is TRBJ1-4; TRBD1 is a possible D gene (5 bases). CDR3 size: 13 residues. Germline CDR1 and CDR2: ENHRY and SYGVKD. Trimming left V 10 bases short and J 6 bases short, with 15 bases between. The CDR3 here is CATAWDGDEKLFF. The CDR3 DNA sequence: TGTGCCACCGCCTGGGACGGGGATGAAAAACTGTTTTTT.

Many counts were recorded for this clonotype. The rearrangement links TRBV24-1 to TRBJ1-5; TRBD1 matches at 7 bases. CDR1 is KGHDR, CDR2 SFDVKD, per germline. CDR3 length equals 14 residues. V was pared by 3 bases and J by 5 bases, with 3 bases of the junction left unmatched. The CDR3 DNA reads as TGTGCCACCAGTGATCCGGGACAGTATCAGCCCCAGCATTTT. Protein product: CATSDPGQYQPQHF.

This clonotype was counted at least ten times. This chain connects TRBV5-5 to TRBJ1-1; no definite D call. Germline V gene sequence: CDR1 SGHKS, CDR2 YYEKEE (reference sequence). The CDR3 extends over 13 amino acids. Trimming shortened V by 2 bases and J by 0 bases, and 5 bases separated the two germline ends. This CDR3 reads CASSFPVNTEAFF. The CDR3 DNA follows: TGTGCCAGCAGCTTTCCCGTGAACACTGAAGCTTTCTTT.

This chain connects TRBV9 to TRBJ1-5, with a tentative D call TRBD1 (5 bases). Germline V gene sequence: CDR1 SGDLS, CDR2 YYNGEE. The CDR3 covers 16 residues. Trimming left V 2 bases short and J 3 bases short, with 15 bases between. The CDR3: CASSVGPDGINQPQHF. The CDR3 DNA reads TGTGCCAGCAGCGTGGGGCCTGACGGGATCAATCAGCCCCAGCATTTT.

The chain couples TRBV7-9 to TRBJ2-7; D is possibly TRBD2 (10 bases). Trimming cost V 5 bases and J 0 bases, with 32 bases left between them. Germline CDR1 is SEHNR and CDR2 is FQNEAQ (reference sequence). CDR3 length equals 21 residues. The CDR3 spells CASSSVLQGASGGPSSYEQYF. The CDR3 nucleotides read TGTGCCAGCAGCAGCGTCCTACAGGGGGCTAGCGGGGGCCCAAGCTCCTACGAGCAGTACTTC.

As for this clonotype: This clone may be a read error of a much larger clone one base away. The J gene is TRBJ1-1, the V gene TRBV10-3; perhaps TRBD1 as D (5 bases). Germline V gene sequence: CDR1 ENHRY, CDR2 SYGVKD. The CDR3 loop spans 14 amino acids. CDR3 sequence reads: CAISESDDSTEALF. For the CDR3, the DNA is TGTGCCATCAGTGAGTCCGACGACAGCACTGAAGCTCTCTTT.

This clonotype was seen more than once but under ten times. An end of the junction does not agree with germline; a read error may underlie this. The chain uses TRBV10-3 and TRBJ2-7, with 9 bases aligning to TRBD2. The CDR3 consists of 14 residues. Germline-derived CDR1 and CDR2 are ENHRY and SYGVKD. CDR3 DNA sequence: TGTGCCAGCAGTTATGGCGGGAGGGCCCACGAGCAGTACTTC. Protein: CASSYGGRAHEQYF.

The V gene is TRBV27, the J gene TRBJ1-1; D remains ambiguous. The CDR3 loop spans 14 amino acids. The V end was cut by 4 bases, the J end by 0 bases, with 9 bases between. Looked up from germline, CDR1 is MNHEY and CDR2 is SMNVEV (reference sequence). CDR3 region: CASSSLSLNTEAFF. CDR3 DNA: TGTGCCAGCAGTTCTTTGAGTCTGAACACTGAAGCTTTCTTT.

In the case of this clonotype: This likely comes from a read error, as the CDR3 has no conserved phenylalanine or tryptophan at its end. No DNA is shown, since the ends of the CDR3 on it are uncertain; the CDR3 is the one TCRdb lists. The rearrangement joins TRBV2 to TRBJ1-6. CDR1 is SNHLY and CDR2 is FYNNEI in the germline V gene. The CDR3 has 8 residues if both end residues are counted. The CDR3 sequence: CASSAQRS.

The V call is TRBV7-9, the J call TRBJ2-5, with 12 bases identical to TRBD2. In germline, CDR1 is SEHNR, CDR2 FQNEAQ (reference sequence). This CDR3 contains 17 residues. Trimming at V came to 4 bases and at J to 5 bases, leaving 11 bases not matched to a gene. CDR3 in amino acids: CASSSPASGRAGETQYF. For the CDR3, the DNA is TGTGCCAGCAGCTCACCAGCTAGCGGGAGGGCTGGGGAGACCCAGTACTTC.

The gene calls are TRBV25-1 and TRBJ1-4, with a possible D match to TRBD1 (6 bases). The CDR3 sequence is 15 residues long. Trimming pared 1 base from V and 7 bases from J, leaving 13 bases between. The V gene's germline CDR1 is MGHDK and CDR2 SYGVNS. CDR3 protein: CASSESPGGGEKLFF. CDR3 nucleotide sequence: TGTGCCAGCAGTGAATCCCCCGGGGGCGGTGAAAAACTGTTTTTT.

This clonotype was seen a handful of times. This rearrangement joins TRBV20-1 to TRBJ1-2, with 7 bases aligning to TRBD1. Germline values: CDR1 DFQATT, CDR2 SNEGSKA (reference sequence). CDR3 length: 12 amino acids. The trim removed 7 bases at V and 4 bases at J, leaving 6 bases unmatched. The CDR3 region is CSGEDRAYGYTF. CDR3 DNA sequence: TGCAGTGGCGAAGACAGGGCCTATGGCTACACCTTC.

This clonotype came up many times. The DNA for the CDR3 is TGTGCCAGCAGCAGGGGACAGGCATCCTATGGCTACACCTTC. This encodes CASSRGQASYGYTF. The chain couples TRBV10-3 to TRBJ1-2; 8 bases are a match to TRBD1. V shed 10 bases and J 4 bases; nucleotides not matched to a gene: 11. Germline assignment: CDR1 ENHRY and CDR2 SYGVKD. CDR3 length: 14 amino acids.

This clonotype has a handful of counts. This chain joins TRBV9 and TRBJ1-6; tentative D call: TRBD1 (5 bases). V lost 4 bases, J lost 9 bases, and 11 bases lay in between. This CDR3 has 13 amino acids. Per the germline V gene, CDR1 is SGDLS and CDR2 is YYNGEE. This CDR3 reads CASSQARGSPLHF. The CDR3 nucleotides are TGTGCCAGCAGCCAGGCGAGGGGTTCACCCCTCCACTTT.

In its sample, this clonotype was seen a few times. A junction boundary mismatches the germline segment, possibly from a read error. This chain links TRBV6-5 with TRBJ1-3; no firm D call. The germline gives CDR1 MNHEY, CDR2 SVGAGI. The CDR3 runs to 11 residues. In DNA, the CDR3 is TGTGCCACCAGTTCTGGAAACACCATATATTTT. Its protein is CATSSGNTIYF.

This chain connects TRBV11-1 to TRBJ1-2; D possibly corresponds to TRBD1 (6 bases). The V gene lost 7 bases and the J gene lost 4 bases, with 13 bases spanning the gap. The germline gives CDR1 SGHAT, CDR2 FQDESV (reference sequence). The CDR3 is 13 residues long. The CDR3 loop reads CASTRPGAYGYTF. The DNA for the CDR3 is TGTGCCAGCACCCGTCCAGGGGCCTATGGCTACACCTTC. Full variable domain (missing parts from reference TRBV11-1 and TRBJ1-2): EAEVAQSPRYKITEKSQAVAFWCDPISGHATLYWYRQILGQGPELLVQFQDESVVDDSQLPKDRFSAERLKGVDSTLKIQPAELGDSAMYLCASTRPGAYGYTFGSGTRLTVV.

With regard to this clonotype: Compared with germline, one end of the junction differs, possibly owing to a read error. The rearrangement joins TRBV7-2 to TRBJ1-6; D call uncertain. The CDR3 is 12 amino acids. Germline CDR1 and CDR2: SGHTA and FQGNSA. The DNA for the CDR3 is TGTGCCAGCAGCTCCCTGACGTCACCCCCCCACTTT. This encodes CASSSLTSPPHF.

The J gene is TRBJ1-1, the V gene TRBV20-1; no clear D gene. V shed 6 bases and J shed 1 base, with 15 bases lying between them. The CDR3 is made up of 14 amino acids. Germline-derived CDR1 and CDR2 are DFQATT and SNEGSKA (reference sequence). The CDR3 loop reads CSARGSLQNTEAFF. The DNA for the CDR3 is TGCAGTGCCCGCGGATCTTTACAGAACACTGAAGCTTTCTTT.

J is TRBJ2-7 and V is TRBV7-8, with a tentative D call TRBD2 (8 bases). Between the trimmed V and J ends, which lost 11 bases and 4 bases, there was a span of 30 bases. The CDR3 contains 17 residues. From germline, CDR1 is SGHVS and CDR2 FQNEAQ. The CDR3 protein is CAWSTTGGGRVGYEQYF. Here the CDR3 DNA reads TGTGCCTGGAGTACCACGGGAGGGGGCAGGGTGGGATACGAGCAGTACTTC.

This clonotype was detected ten times or more. The V call is TRBV7-8, the J call TRBJ1-6; D may be TRBD1 (5 bases). Looked up from germline, CDR1 is SGHVS and CDR2 is FQNEAQ. The CDR3 runs 16 residues. V was trimmed by 5 bases and J by 5 bases, leaving 16 bases between them. The CDR3 here is CASSDTGTADNSPLHF. The CDR3 DNA reads TGTGCCAGCAGCGATACCGGGACGGCTGATAATTCACCCCTCCACTTT.

This clonotype was seen a few times. The V gene is TRBV9, the J gene TRBJ1-3, with D uncertain. The CDR3 spans 17 residues. Germline V gene data show CDR1 as SGDLS and CDR2 as YYNGEE. Trimming removed 1 base from V and 0 bases from J, with 14 bases in between. CDR3 loop: CASSVLGSVSSGNTIYF. In DNA, the CDR3 is TGTGCCAGCAGCGTATTGGGCAGCGTTAGCTCTGGAAACACCATATATTTT. Looking up the rest from reference TRBV9 and TRBJ1-3 gives the full variable domain: DSGVTQTPKHLITATGQRVTLRCSPRSGDLSVYWYQQSLDQGLQFLIQYYNGEERAKGNILERFSAQQFPDLHSELNLSSLELGDSALYFCASSVLGSVSSGNTIYFGEGSWLTVV.

This clonotype was found many times. The chain links TRBV2 to TRBJ2-5; TRBD1 or TRBD2 may be the D gene (5 bases each). Germline lookup yields CDR1 SNHLY and CDR2 FYNNEI. V was pared by 5 bases and J by 4 bases, with 11 bases between. CDR3 length equals 13 residues. CDR3 sequence (DNA): TGTGCCAGCAGTTCGGGGCGTTCAGAGACCCAGTACTTC. Amino acid sequence: CASSSGRSETQYF.

The V call is TRBV19, the J call TRBJ2-2; D remains ambiguous. The CDR3 is 15 amino acids. CDR1 is LNHDA and CDR2 is SQIVND in the germline V gene (reference sequence). V lost 7 bases to trimming and J lost 0 bases, with 12 bases between them. CDR3 coding DNA: TGTGCCAGTAACCCAATGGCAACGAACACCGGGGAGCTGTTTTTT. This translates into CASNPMATNTGELFF. The full variable domain, with the rest looked up from reference TRBV19 and TRBJ2-2, is DGGITQSPKYLFRKEGQNVTLSCEQNLNHDAMYWYRQDPGQGLRLIYYSQIVNDFQKGDIAEGYSVSREKKESFPLTVTSAQKNPTAFYLCASNPMATNTGELFFGEGSRLTVL.

The chain recombines TRBV12-3 or TRBV12-4 with TRBJ1-4; TRBD1 might be the D (6 bases). This CDR3 has 14 amino acids. Trimming shortened V by 6 bases and J by 4 bases, and 12 bases separated the two germline ends. CDR3 residues: CASRPGQINEKLFF. Here the CDR3 DNA reads TGTGCCAGCAGACCTGGACAGATTAATGAAAAACTGTTTTTT.

This clonotype occurred a few times. CDR3 in DNA: TGTGCCAGCCACCCTCGGGATTCTGGGGCCAACGTCCTGACTTTC. This codes for CASHPRDSGANVLTF. This chain joins TRBV6-5 and TRBJ2-6; possibly TRBD2 for D (5 bases). CDR3 length equals 15 residues. V dropped 8 bases and J dropped 1 base, with 12 bases sitting between them. Per the germline V gene, CDR1 is MNHEY and CDR2 is SVGAGI.